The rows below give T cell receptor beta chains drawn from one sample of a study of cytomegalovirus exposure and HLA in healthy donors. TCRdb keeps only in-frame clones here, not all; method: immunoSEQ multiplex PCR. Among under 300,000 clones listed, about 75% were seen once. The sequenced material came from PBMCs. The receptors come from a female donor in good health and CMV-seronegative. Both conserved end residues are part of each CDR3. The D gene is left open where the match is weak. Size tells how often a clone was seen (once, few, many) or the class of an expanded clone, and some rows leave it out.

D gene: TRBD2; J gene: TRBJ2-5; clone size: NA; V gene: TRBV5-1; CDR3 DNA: TGCGCCAGCAGCCCGGTGGGACTAGCGGGAGTTAAGGCAGAGACCCAGTACTTC; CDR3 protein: CASSPVGLAGVKAETQYF
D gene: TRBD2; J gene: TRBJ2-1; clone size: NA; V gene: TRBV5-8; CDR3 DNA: TGTGCCAGCAGCCGGACTAGGGGATTCGGTGAGCAGTTCTTC; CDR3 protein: CASSRTRGFGEQFF
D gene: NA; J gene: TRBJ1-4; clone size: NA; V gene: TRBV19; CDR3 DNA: TGTGCCAGTACCTCCTCAGGGGTCGGTGAAAAACTGTTTTTT; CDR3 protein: CASTSSGVGEKLFF
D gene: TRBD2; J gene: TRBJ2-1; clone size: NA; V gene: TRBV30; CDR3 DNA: TGTGCCTGGAGCGGGACTAGCGGGAGGAATGAGCAGTTCTTC; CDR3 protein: CAWSGTSGRNEQFF
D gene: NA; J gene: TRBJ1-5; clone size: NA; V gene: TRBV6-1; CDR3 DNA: TGTGCCAGCACTCCCCCCGGGGGGAATCAGCCCCAGCATTTT; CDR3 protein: CASTPPGGNQPQHF
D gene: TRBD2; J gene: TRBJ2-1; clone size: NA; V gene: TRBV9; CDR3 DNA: TGTGCCAGCAGCCTACGCGGGACTAGCGGCTATGAGCAGTTCTTC; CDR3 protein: CASSLRGTSGYEQFF
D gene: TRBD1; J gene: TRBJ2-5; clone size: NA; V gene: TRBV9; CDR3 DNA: TGTGCCAGCAGCGTAGGACAGGGGGCGAGGGAGCAGTACTTC; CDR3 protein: CASSVGQGAREQYF
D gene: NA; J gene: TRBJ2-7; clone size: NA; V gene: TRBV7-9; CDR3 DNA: TGTTCCAGCAGCTTCTCATTTCCGGAGGTGGACGAGCAGTACTTC; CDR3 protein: CSSSFSFPEVDEQYF
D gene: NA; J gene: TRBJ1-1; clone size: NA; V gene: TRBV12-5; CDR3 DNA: TGTGCTAGTGGTTTAGGGGGTCCGGTGACTGAAGCTTTCTTT; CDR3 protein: CASGLGGPVTEAFF
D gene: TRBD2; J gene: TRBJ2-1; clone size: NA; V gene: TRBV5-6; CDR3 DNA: TGTGCCAGCAGCTTCCAGCGGGAGGGACGAGGGTTCTTC; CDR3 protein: CASSFQREGRGFF
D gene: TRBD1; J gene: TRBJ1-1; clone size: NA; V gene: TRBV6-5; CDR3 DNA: TGTGCCAGCAGTTACAGGACAGGGAACACTGAAGCTTTCTTT; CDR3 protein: CASSYRTGNTEAFF
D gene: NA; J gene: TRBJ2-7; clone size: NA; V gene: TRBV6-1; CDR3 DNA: TGTGCCAGCAGTGAAAATTGGGCAGCCTACGAGCAGTACTTC; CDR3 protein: CASSENWAAYEQYF
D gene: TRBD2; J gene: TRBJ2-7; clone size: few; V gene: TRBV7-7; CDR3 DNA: TGTGCTAGCAGCTTATCGACTAGCGGGGAGCAGTACTTC; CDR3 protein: CASSLSTSGEQYF
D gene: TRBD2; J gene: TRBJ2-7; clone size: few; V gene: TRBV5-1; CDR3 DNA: TGCGCCAGCAGCCTGGGGGGGACTTTTAACCTCTACGAGCAGTACTTC; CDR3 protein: CASSLGGTFNLYEQYF
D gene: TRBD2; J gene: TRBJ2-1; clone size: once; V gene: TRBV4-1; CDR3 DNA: TGCGCCAGCAGCGACGGCCTAGCGGCCTACAATGAGCAGTTCTTC; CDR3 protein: CASSDGLAAYNEQFF
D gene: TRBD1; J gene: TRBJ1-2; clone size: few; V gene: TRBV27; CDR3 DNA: TGTGCCAGCACCCCCGGGACAGGAGCTAACTATGGCTACACCTTC; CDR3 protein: CASTPGTGANYGYTF
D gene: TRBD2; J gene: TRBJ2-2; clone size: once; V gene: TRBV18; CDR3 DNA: TGTGCCAGCTCACCACGGCTAGCGGACAACACCGGGGAGCTGTTTTTT; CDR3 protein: CASSPRLADNTGELFF
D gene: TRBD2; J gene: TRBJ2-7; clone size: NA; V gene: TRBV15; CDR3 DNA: TGTGCCACCAGCAGAGATTACCGGCGGGAGGGCCCCGACGAGCAGTACTTC; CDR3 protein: CATSRDYRREGPDEQYF
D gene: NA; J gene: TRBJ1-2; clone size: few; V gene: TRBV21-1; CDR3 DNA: TGTGCCAGCCCCCAGACGAGACTCTATGGCTACACCTTC; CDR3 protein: CASPQTRLYGYTF
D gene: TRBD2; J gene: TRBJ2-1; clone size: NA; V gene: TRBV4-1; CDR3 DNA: TGCGCCAGCAGCCACAATCCCGGGACTAGCGCTCTTGAGCAGTTCTTC; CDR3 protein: CASSHNPGTSALEQFF
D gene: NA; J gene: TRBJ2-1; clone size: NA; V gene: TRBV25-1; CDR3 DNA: TGTGCCAGCAGTGAATATAGAGGTGAGCAGTTCTTC; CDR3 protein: CASSEYRGEQFF
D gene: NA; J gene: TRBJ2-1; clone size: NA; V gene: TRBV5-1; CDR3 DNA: TGCGCCAGCAGCTTGGGCCATCGGATAGCGACCTACAATGAGCAGTTCTTC; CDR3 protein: CASSLGHRIATYNEQFF
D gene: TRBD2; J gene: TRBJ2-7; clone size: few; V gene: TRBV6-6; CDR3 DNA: TGTGCCACCGCGGGGGGTAGCGAGCAGTACTTC; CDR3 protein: CATAGGSEQYF
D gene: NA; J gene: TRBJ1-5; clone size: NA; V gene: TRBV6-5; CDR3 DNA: TGTGCCAGCAGTTCAGGCGGCAATCAGCCCCAGCATTTT; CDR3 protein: CASSSGGNQPQHF
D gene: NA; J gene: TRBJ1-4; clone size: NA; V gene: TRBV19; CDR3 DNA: TGTGCCAGTACCCGGGCGAGGGATGAAAAACTGTTTTTT; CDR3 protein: CASTRARDEKLFF
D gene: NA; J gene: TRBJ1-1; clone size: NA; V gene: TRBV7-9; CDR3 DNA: TGTTCCAGCAGCCCTAAGGGGCAGGGAACCCCTGAAGCTTTCTTT; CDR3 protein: CSSSPKGQGTPEAFF
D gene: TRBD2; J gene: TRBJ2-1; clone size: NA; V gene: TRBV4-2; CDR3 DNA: TGTGCCAGCAGCCAAGTTAGCGGGAGGAGTCTCAATGAGCAGTTCTTC; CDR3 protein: CASSQVSGRSLNEQFF
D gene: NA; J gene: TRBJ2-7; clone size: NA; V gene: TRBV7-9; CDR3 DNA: TGTTCCAGCAGCTCACAGCCTGGGTCCTACGAGCAGTACTTC; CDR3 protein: CSSSSQPGSYEQYF
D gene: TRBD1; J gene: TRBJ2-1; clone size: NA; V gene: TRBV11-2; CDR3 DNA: TGTGCCAGCAGCTTAAGAAGGTCTCCCGGGACAGGAGATGAGCAGTTCTTC; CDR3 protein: CASSLRRSPGTGDEQFF
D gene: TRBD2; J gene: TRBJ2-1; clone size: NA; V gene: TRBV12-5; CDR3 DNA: TGTGCTAGTGGCTCCGGCGGGAGGAAGTTCGATGAGCAGTTCTTC; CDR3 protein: CASGSGGRKFDEQFF
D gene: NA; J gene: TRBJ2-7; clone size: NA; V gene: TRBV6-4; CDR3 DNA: TGTGCCAGCAGTGACTCCGCGGGAAGCTCCTACGAGCAGTACTTC; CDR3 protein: CASSDSAGSSYEQYF
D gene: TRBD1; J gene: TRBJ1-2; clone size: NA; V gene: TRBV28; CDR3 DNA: TGTGCCAGCAGTTTATCCAGCAGGGGGCGGGATGGCTACACCTTC; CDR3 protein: CASSLSSRGRDGYTF
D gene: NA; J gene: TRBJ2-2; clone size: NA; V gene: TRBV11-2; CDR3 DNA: TGTGCCAGCAGGCAGAACCCGAACACCGGGGAGCTGTTTTTT; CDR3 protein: CASRQNPNTGELFF
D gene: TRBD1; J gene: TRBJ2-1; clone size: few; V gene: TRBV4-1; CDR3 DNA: TGCGCCAGCAGCCGCTTGGACAGGGAAAGCAATGAGCAGTTCTTC; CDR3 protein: CASSRLDRESNEQFF
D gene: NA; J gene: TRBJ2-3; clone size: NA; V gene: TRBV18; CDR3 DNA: TGTGCCAGCTCACCAACTAGTGGAAAGGCAGATACGCAGTATTTT; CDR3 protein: CASSPTSGKADTQYF
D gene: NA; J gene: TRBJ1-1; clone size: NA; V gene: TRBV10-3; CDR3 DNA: TGTGCCATCAGCTCCAGGACGGGAGGAGCTTTCTTT; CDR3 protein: CAISSRTGGAFF
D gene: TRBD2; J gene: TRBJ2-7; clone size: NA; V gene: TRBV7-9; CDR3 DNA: TGTGCCAGCAGCATAACTACCGGGACTAGATTACACGAGCAGTACTTC; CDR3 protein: CASSITTGTRLHEQYF